The 2 T cell receptor beta chains listed next were all sequenced from one sample in a study of blood T cell repertoires in COVID-19. Using immunoSEQ multiplex PCR, the repertoire was profiled, and TCRdb retains in-frame clones only, with some absent. The sample includes around 300,000 clones, 80% to 90% of them seen just once. Sequencing used peripheral blood. These receptors were collected from a woman aged 70-85 years with COVID-19, enrolled during active disease.

V gene TRBV6-1 combines with J gene TRBJ1-4, with D maybe TRBD1 (6 bases). The CDR3 totals 13 residues. V lost 0 bases and J 12 bases, leaving 11 bases between the germline ends. Germline V gives CDR1 MNHNS, CDR2 SASEGT. In DNA, the CDR3 is TGTGCCAGCAGTGAAGCGGGGGCGAGGGAACTGTTTTTT. It codes for CASSEAGARELFF.

The V and J genes are TRBV6-5 and TRBJ1-6; no definite D call. V shed 6 bases and J shed 7 bases, with 16 bases lying between them. The CDR3 has 15 residues. The germline V gene has CDR1 MNHEY and CDR2 SVGAGI. The CDR3 protein is CASSPRERGNSPLHF. The CDR3 DNA follows: TGTGCCAGCAGCCCCAGAGAGAGAGGGAATTCACCCCTCCACTTT.